Listed below are T cell receptor beta chains from one sample, sequenced in a study of cytomegalovirus exposure and HLA in healthy donors. Profiling relied on immunoSEQ multiplex PCR, and the TCRdb table lists in-frame clones only, not all of them. The sample lists about 190,000 clones, about four fifths occurring once. The sequencing sample was made of PBMCs. The origin of the receptors is a young man in good health and CMV-seropositive. Each CDR3 is given with its conserved first and last residue. A D gene is named only where the DNA matches it firmly. Expanded clones get a size class; other rows say once, few or many, or leave the size out.

V: TRBV30; D: NA; J: TRBJ1-6; size: NA; CDR3: CAWSVWGGQEDSPLHF; DNA: TGTGCCTGGAGTGTTTGGGGGGGGCAGGAAGATTCACCCCTCCACTTT
V: TRBV15; D: NA; J: TRBJ2-7; size: NA; CDR3: CATSRVEAEQYF; DNA: TGTGCCACCAGCAGAGTTGAAGCGGAGCAGTACTTC
V: TRBV6-5; D: TRBD1; J: TRBJ2-2; size: NA; CDR3: CASSRTGRLTGELFF; DNA: TGTGCCAGCAGCCGGACAGGCAGACTTACCGGGGAGCTGTTTTTT
V: TRBV6-6; D: NA; J: TRBJ2-7; size: NA; CDR3: CASSEVGEQYF; DNA: TGTGCCAGCTCTGAGGTGGGCGAGCAGTACTTC
V: TRBV28; D: TRBD2; J: TRBJ2-7; size: NA; CDR3: CASTGTTDYEQYF; DNA: TGTGCCAGCACCGGGACTACCGATTACGAGCAGTACTTC
V: TRBV6-6; D: TRBD1; J: TRBJ1-6; size: NA; CDR3: CASSPRQGIGSPLHF; DNA: TGTGCCAGCAGTCCAAGACAGGGGATCGGTTCACCCCTCCACTTT
V: TRBV9; D: NA; J: TRBJ2-1; size: NA; CDR3: CASSAGGGRDEQFF; DNA: TGTGCCAGCAGCGCCGGGGGAGGTAGGGATGAGCAGTTCTTC
V: TRBV6-6; D: TRBD1; J: TRBJ2-5; size: once; CDR3: CASSYSGTDNWEQYF; DNA: TGTGCCAGCAGTTACTCGGGGACAGACAACTGGGAGCAGTACTTC
V: TRBV7-2; D: NA; J: TRBJ2-3; size: NA; CDR3: CASSYGGAVDTQYF; DNA: TGTGCCAGCAGCTACGGGGGAGCTGTAGATACGCAGTATTTT
V: TRBV27; D: NA; J: TRBJ2-7; size: NA; CDR3: CASRRTDSSYEQYF; DNA: TGTGCCAGCAGACGGACTGATAGCTCCTACGAGCAGTACTTC
V: TRBV23-1; D: NA; J: TRBJ1-6; size: NA; CDR3: CASSQSSGESDNSPLHF; DNA: TGCGCCAGCAGTCAATCATCAGGGGAGTCGGATAATTCACCCCTCCACTTT
V: TRBV5-6; D: TRBD1; J: TRBJ2-1; size: NA; CDR3: CASSPGQGAYNEQFF; DNA: TGTGCCAGCAGCCCGGGACAGGGGGCCTACAATGAGCAGTTCTTC
V: TRBV7-9; D: NA; J: TRBJ1-3; size: NA; CDR3: CASSVGQGNTIYF; DNA: TGTGCCAGCAGTGTCGGACAGGGAAACACCATATATTTT
V: TRBV6-5; D: NA; J: TRBJ2-7; size: NA; CDR3: CASSYSRSGVYEQYF; DNA: TGTGCCAGCAGTTACTCGAGGTCGGGGGTCTACGAGCAGTACTTC
V: TRBV18; D: TRBD1; J: TRBJ2-7; size: NA; CDR3: CASSPPGQTYEQYF; DNA: TGTGCCAGCTCACCACCGGGACAGACCTACGAGCAGTACTTC
V: TRBV6-1; D: TRBD1; J: TRBJ1-2; size: few; CDR3: CASSATGGDGYTF; DNA: TGTGCCAGCAGCGCGACAGGGGGCGATGGCTACACCTTC
V: TRBV9; D: TRBD2; J: TRBJ2-5; size: NA; CDR3: CASSVGLFETQYF; DNA: TGTGCCAGCAGCGTGGGACTATTCGAGACCCAGTACTTC
V: TRBV30; D: TRBD1; J: TRBJ2-7; size: NA; CDR3: CAWSSRGLYEQYF; DNA: TGTGCCTGGAGTTCCAGGGGGCTCTACGAGCAGTACTTC
V: TRBV18; D: TRBD1; J: TRBJ2-1; size: NA; CDR3: CASSPPNGQGDEQFF; DNA: TGTGCCAGCTCACCACCAAACGGACAGGGGGATGAGCAGTTCTTC
V: TRBV6-5; D: NA; J: TRBJ2-6; size: NA; CDR3: CASSARGTGANVLTF; DNA: TGTGCCAGCAGTGCCAGGGGAACTGGGGCCAACGTCCTGACTTTC
V: TRBV27; D: TRBD1; J: TRBJ2-3; size: few; CDR3: CASRVTGSGDTQYF; DNA: TGTGCCAGCAGGGTGACAGGGTCGGGAGATACGCAGTATTTT
V: TRBV7-9; D: TRBD1; J: TRBJ1-4; size: few; CDR3: CASSQPGQGREKLFF; DNA: TGTGCCAGCAGCCAACCGGGACAGGGTAGGGAAAAACTGTTTTTT
V: TRBV7-6; D: TRBD2; J: TRBJ2-3; size: few; CDR3: CASSLAQAGEHTQYF; DNA: TGTGCCAGCAGCTTAGCGCAGGCGGGAGAGCATACGCAGTATTTT
V: TRBV28; D: NA; J: TRBJ2-1; size: NA; CDR3: CASSLKGDGNEQFF; DNA: TGTGCCAGCAGTTTAAAGGGGGACGGCAATGAGCAGTTCTTC
V: TRBV27; D: TRBD2; J: TRBJ2-3; size: NA; CDR3: CASSSGLAVDTQYF; DNA: TGTGCCAGCAGTTCCGGACTAGCGGTAGATACGCAGTATTTT